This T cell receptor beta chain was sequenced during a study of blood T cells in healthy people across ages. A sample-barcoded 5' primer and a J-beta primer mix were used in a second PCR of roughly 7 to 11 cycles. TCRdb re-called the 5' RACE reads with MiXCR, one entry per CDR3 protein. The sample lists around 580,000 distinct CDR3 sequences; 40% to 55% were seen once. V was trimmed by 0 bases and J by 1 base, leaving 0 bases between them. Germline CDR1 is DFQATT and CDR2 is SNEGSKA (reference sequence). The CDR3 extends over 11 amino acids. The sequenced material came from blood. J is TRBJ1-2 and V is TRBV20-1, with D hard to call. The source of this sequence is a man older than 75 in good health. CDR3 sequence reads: CSARDNYGYTF. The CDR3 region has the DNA TGCAGTGCTAGAGATAACTATGGCTACACCTTC.